The 5 T cell receptor beta chains below come from one sample, sequenced in a study of T cell responses to AZD1222 COVID-19 vaccine. The protocol was immunoSEQ multiplex PCR, while the TCRdb copy is restricted to in-frame clones and leaves out a portion. Among about 86,000 clones listed, approximately 90% were seen once. The material sequenced was peripheral blood, taken 28 days after the second AZD1222 dose. These receptors came from an adult who received the AZD1222 COVID-19 vaccine.

This clone was seen only a few times. The chain's CDR3 is CASSLRSPGDSPLHF. The CDR3 DNA reads as TGTGCCAGCTCCCTCCGTTCCCCGGGCGATTCACCCCTCCACTTT. The V gene is TRBV6-5, the J gene TRBJ1-6; D unclear. Germline V gene lookup returns CDR1 MNHEY and CDR2 SVGAGI. V was cut by 8 bases and J by 8 bases, with 19 bases left in between. This CDR3 comprises 15 residues.

V usage is TRBV28 and J usage is TRBJ2-7, with a possible D match to TRBD1 (5 bases). The CDR3 consists of 14 residues. Germline V gene lookup returns CDR1 MDHEN and CDR2 SYDVKM. Trimming stripped 5 bases from V and 0 bases from J, with 11 bases between. CDR3 region: CASSGHPYSYEQYV. DNA for the CDR3: TGTGCCAGCAGTGGACATCCTTACTCCTACGAGCAGTACGTC.

The chain is built from TRBV4-1 and TRBJ2-3, with D perhaps matching TRBD2 (6 bases). The germline V and J ends were trimmed by 6 bases and 1 base, with 14 bases remaining between them. Germline values: CDR1 MGHRA, CDR2 YSYEKL. This CDR3 is built from 15 residues. CDR3 nucleotide sequence: TGCGCCAGCAGTGTCGGGGGAGGACGCACAGATACGCAGTATTTT. Translation: CASSVGGGRTDTQYF.

The chain links TRBV27 to TRBJ2-2, with TRBD1 as a possible D gene (6 bases). The CDR3 is 14 amino acids. The germline CDR1 and CDR2 sequences are MNHEY and SMNVEV (reference sequence). V lost 10 bases and J 5 bases, leaving 17 bases between the germline ends. As DNA, the CDR3 is TGTGCCACCCGCCGGGACACCTTAACCGGGGAGCTGTTTTTT. Protein: CATRRDTLTGELFF.

J is TRBJ1-1 and V is TRBV5-1; possible D gene TRBD1, 5 bases. CDR3 length equals 16 residues. The V end was cut by 0 bases, the J end by 0 bases, with 12 bases between. The germline gives CDR1 SGHRS, CDR2 YFSETQ. This chain's CDR3 is CASSLEGGAMNTEAFF. The CDR3 DNA sequence: TGCGCCAGCAGCTTGGAAGGAGGGGCCATGAACACTGAAGCTTTCTTT.